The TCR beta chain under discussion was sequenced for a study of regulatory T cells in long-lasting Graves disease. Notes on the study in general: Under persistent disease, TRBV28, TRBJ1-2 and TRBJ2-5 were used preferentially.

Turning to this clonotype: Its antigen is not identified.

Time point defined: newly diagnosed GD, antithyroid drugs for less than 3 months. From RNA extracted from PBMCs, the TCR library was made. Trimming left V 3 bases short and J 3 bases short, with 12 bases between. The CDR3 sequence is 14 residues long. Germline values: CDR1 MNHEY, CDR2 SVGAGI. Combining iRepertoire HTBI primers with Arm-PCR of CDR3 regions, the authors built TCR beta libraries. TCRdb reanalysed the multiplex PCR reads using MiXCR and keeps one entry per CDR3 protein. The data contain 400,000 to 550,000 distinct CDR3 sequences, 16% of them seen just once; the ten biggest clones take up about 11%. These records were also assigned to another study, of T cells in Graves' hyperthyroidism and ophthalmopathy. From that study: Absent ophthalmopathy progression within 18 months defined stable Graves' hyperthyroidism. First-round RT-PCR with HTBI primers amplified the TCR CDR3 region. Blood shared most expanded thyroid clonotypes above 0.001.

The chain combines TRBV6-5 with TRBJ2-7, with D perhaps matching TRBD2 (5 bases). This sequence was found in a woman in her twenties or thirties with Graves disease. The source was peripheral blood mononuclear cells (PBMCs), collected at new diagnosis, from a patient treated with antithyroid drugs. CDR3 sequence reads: CASSYSAVIYEQYF. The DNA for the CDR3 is TGTGCCAGCAGTTATAGCGCAGTAATCTACGAGCAGTACTTC.